The clone carrying this TCR beta chain was recorded many times. The sample comes from a study of tumor and adjacent non-tumor tissue in lung cancer. About the study: Stage I to III disease affected roughly 10 men and roughly five women aged roughly 31 to 76.

This sample's RNA came from whole unsorted tissue. This CDR3 spans 16 amino acids. Germline-derived CDR1 and CDR2 are SGHNT and YENEEA. Losses at the gene ends were 5 bases for V and 2 bases for J; bases not matched to a gene: 6. Three rounds of nested PCR, following a modified ARM-PCR protocol, produced the TCRbeta library. TCRdb independently ran MiXCR on the multiplex PCR reads; one entry per CDR3 protein. The data contain about 200,000 distinct CDR3 sequences, about 76% of them singletons. The source is a man aged 55 to 70 with non-small cell lung cancer. The sequenced sample was lung tumor tissue. The chain carries TRBV11-3 and TRBJ2-5, with 12 bases identical to TRBD2. The CDR3 DNA reads as TGTGCCAGCAGCCCTGAGGGACTAGCGGGTCAAGAGACCCAGTACTTC. Protein product: CASSPEGLAGQETQYF.